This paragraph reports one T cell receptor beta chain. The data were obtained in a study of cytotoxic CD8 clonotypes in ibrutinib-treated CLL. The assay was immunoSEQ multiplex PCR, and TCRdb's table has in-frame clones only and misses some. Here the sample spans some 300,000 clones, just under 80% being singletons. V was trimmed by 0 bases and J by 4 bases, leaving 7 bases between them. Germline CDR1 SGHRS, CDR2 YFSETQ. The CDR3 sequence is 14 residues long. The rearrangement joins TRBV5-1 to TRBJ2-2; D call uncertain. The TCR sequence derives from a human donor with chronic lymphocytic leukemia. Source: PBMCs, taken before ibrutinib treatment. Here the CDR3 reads CASSLGSITGELFF. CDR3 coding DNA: TGCGCCAGCAGCTTGGGGAGCATCACCGGGGAGCTGTTTTTT.